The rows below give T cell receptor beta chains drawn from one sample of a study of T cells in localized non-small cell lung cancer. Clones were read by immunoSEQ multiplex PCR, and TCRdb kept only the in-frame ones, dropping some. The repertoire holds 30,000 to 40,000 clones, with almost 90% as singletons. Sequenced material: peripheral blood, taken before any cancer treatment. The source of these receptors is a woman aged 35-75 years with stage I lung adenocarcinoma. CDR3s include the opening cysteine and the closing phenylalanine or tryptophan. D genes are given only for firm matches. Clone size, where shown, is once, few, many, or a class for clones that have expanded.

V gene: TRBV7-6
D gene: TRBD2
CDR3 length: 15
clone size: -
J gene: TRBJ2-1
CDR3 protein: CASSSGGSSYNEQFF
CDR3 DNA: TGTGCCAGCAGCTCCGGGGGGAGTTCCTACAATGAGCAGTTCTTC

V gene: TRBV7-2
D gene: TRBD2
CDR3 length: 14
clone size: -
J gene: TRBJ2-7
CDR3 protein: CASSLERRGYEQYF
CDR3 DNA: TGTGCCAGCAGCTTAGAGCGGCGGGGGTACGAGCAGTACTTC

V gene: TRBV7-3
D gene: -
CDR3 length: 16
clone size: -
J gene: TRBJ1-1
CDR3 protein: CASSLRVGGSDTEAFF
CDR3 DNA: TGTGCCAGCAGCTTAAGGGTCGGGGGTTCGGACACTGAAGCTTTCTTT

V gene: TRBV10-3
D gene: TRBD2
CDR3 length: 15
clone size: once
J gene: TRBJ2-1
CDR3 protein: CAIQLHRTSGNEQFF
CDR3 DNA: TGTGCCATACAACTACACCGGACTAGTGGCAATGAGCAGTTCTTC

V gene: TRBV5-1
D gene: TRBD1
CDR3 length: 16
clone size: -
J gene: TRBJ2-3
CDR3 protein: CASSPQGAFGTDTQYF
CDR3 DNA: TGCGCCAGCAGCCCCCAGGGGGCGTTTGGGACAGATACGCAGTATTTT

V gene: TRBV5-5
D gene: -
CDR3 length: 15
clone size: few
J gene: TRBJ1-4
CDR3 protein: CASTTVGGTNEKLFF
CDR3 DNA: TGTGCCAGCACCACCGTCGGGGGAACTAATGAAAAACTGTTTTTT

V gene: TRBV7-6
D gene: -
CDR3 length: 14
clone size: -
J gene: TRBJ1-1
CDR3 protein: CASSPKAGNTEAFF
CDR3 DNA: TGTGCCAGCAGCCCCAAGGCAGGGAACACTGAAGCTTTCTTT

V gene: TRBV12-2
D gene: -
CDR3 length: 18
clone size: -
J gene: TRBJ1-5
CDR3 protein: CASRSGGGRQFSNQPQHF
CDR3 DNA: TGTGCAAGTCGCTCTGGCGGGGGGAGACAATTTAGCAATCAGCCCCAGCATTTT

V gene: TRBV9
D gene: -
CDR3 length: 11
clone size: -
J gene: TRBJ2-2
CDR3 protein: CASTSTGELFF
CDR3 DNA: TGTGCCAGCACCAGTACCGGGGAGCTGTTTTTT

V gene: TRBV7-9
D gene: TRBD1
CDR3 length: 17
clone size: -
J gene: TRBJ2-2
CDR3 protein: CASSLQAQGANTGELFF
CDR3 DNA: TGTGCCAGCAGCTTACAGGCTCAGGGGGCGAACACCGGGGAGCTGTTTTTT

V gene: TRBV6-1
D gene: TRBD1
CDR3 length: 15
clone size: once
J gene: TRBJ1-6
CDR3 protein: CASTYGQVGNSPLHF
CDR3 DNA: TGTGCCAGCACCTATGGACAGGTCGGGAATTCACCCCTCCACTTT

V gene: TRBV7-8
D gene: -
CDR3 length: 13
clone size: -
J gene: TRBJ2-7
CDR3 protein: CASSLGRIDEQYF
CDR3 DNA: TGTGCCAGCAGCTTAGGACGGATCGACGAGCAGTACTTC

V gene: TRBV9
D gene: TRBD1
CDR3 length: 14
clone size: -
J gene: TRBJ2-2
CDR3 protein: CASSDRVDTGELFF
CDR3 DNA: TGTGCCAGCAGTGACAGGGTGGACACCGGGGAGCTGTTTTTT

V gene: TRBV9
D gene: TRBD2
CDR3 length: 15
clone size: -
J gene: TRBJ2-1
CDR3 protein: CASSAAGGLSNEQFF
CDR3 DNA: TGTGCCAGCAGCGCCGCGGGGGGGCTAAGCAATGAGCAGTTCTTC

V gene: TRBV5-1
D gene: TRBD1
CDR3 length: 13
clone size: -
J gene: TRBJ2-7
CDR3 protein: CASSINRGYEQYF
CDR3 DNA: TGCGCCAGCAGTATTAACAGGGGCTACGAGCAGTACTTC

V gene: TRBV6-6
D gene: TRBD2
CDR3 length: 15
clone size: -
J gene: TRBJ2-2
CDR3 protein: CASSYSSRGALELFF
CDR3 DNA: TGTGCCAGCAGTTACTCTTCGCGGGGGGCTTTGGAGCTGTTTTTT

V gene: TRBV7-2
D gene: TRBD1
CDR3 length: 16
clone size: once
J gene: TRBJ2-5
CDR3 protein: CASSLAAGTGGETQYF
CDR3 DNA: TGTGCCAGCAGCTTAGCGGCCGGGACAGGAGGCGAGACCCAGTACTTC

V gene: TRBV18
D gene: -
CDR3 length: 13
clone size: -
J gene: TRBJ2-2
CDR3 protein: CASSPPGTGELFF
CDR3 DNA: TGTGCCAGCTCACCACCAGGAACCGGGGAGCTGTTTTTT

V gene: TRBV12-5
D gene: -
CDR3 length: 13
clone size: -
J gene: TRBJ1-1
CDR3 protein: CASGKRGYTEAFF
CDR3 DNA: TGTGCTAGTGGTAAGAGGGGCTACACTGAAGCTTTCTTT

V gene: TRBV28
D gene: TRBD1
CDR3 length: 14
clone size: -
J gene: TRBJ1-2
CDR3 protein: CASSSFGQGNGYTF
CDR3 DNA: TGTGCCAGCAGTTCCTTCGGACAGGGAAATGGCTACACCTTC

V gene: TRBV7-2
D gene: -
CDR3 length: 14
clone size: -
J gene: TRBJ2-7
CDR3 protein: CASSLDWGPYEQYF
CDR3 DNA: TGTGCCAGCAGCCTAGATTGGGGGCCCTACGAGCAGTACTTC

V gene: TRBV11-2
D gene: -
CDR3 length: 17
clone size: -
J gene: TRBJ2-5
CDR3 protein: CASSLGLQGGPKETQYF
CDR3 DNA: TGTGCCAGCAGCTTAGGACTTCAAGGGGGTCCTAAAGAGACCCAGTACTTC

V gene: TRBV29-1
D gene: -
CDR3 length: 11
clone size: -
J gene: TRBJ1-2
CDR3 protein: CSVEGPGGYTF
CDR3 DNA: TGCAGCGTTGAAGGGCCGGGGGGCTACACCTTC

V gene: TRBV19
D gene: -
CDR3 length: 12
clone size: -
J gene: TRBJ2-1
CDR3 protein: CASSSRNNEQFF
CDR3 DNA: TGTGCCAGTAGTAGCAGGAACAATGAGCAGTTCTTC

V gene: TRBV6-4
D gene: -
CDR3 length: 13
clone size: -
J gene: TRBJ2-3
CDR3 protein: CASRRTSTDTQYF
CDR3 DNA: TGTGCCAGCAGGAGGACTAGCACAGATACGCAGTATTTT

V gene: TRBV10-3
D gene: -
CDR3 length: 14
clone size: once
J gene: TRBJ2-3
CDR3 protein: CAISEGDRTDTQYF
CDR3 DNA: TGTGCCATCAGTGAGGGGGACCGCACAGATACGCAGTATTTT

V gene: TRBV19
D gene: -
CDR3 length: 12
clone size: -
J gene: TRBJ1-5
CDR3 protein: CASRNTNQPQHF
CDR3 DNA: TGTGCCAGTAGAAATACCAATCAGCCCCAGCATTTT

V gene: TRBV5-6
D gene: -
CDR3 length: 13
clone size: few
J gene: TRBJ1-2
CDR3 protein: CASSRDEAYGYTF
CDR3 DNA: TGTGCCAGCAGCAGGGACGAGGCCTATGGCTACACCTTC

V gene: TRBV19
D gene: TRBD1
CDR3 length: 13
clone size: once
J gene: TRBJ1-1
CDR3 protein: CASSTDRETEAFF
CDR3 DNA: TGTGCCAGTAGTACCGACAGGGAAACTGAAGCTTTCTTT

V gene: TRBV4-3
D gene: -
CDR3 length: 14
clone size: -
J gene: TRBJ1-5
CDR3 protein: CASSQELTNQPQHF
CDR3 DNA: TGCGCCAGCAGCCAAGAATTGACCAATCAGCCCCAGCATTTT

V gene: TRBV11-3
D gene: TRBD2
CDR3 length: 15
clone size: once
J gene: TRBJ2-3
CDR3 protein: CASSLAGLDTDTQYF
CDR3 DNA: TGTGCCAGCAGCTTAGCAGGACTAGACACAGATACGCAGTATTTT

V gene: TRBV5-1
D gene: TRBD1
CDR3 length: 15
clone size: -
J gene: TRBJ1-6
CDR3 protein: CASSSDRVRGSPLHF
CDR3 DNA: TGCGCCAGCAGCTCCGACAGGGTCCGTGGGTCACCCCTCCACTTT